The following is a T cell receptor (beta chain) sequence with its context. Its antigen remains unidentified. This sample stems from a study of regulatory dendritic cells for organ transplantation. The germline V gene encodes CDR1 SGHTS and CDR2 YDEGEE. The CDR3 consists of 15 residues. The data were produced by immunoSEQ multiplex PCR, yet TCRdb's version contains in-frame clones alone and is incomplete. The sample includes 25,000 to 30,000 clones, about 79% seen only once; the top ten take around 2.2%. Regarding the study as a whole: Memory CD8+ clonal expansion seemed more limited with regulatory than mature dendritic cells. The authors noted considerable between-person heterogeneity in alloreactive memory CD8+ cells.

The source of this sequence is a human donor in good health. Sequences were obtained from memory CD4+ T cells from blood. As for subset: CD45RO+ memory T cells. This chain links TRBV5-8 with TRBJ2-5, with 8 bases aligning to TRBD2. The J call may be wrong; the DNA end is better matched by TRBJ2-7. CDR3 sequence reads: CASSSGVAGSYEQYF. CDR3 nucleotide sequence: TGTGCCAGCAGCTCTGGGGTAGCGGGGTCCTACGAGCAGTACTTC.